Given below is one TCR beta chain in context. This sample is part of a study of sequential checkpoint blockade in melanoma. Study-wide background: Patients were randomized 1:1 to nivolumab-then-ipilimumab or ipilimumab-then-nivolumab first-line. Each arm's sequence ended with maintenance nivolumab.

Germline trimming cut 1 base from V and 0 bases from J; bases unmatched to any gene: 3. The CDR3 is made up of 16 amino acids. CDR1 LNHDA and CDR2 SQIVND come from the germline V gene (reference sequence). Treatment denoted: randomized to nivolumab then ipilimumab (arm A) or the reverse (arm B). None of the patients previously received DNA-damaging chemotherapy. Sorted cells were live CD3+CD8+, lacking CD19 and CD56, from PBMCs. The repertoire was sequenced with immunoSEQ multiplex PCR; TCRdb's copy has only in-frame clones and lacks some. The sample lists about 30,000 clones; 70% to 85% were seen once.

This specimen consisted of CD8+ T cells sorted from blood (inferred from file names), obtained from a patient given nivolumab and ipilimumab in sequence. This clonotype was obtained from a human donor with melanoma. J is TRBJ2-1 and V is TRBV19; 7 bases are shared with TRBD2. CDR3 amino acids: CASSIGGGSSYNEQFF. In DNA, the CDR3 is TGTGCCAGTAGTATAGGGGGGGGGAGCTCCTACAATGAGCAGTTCTTC.